This T cell receptor (beta chain) is from a study of CD8+CD57+ T cells in acquired aplastic anemia. Study-wide context: Sorted CD4+ and CD8+ cells gave a mean 3.2 ug DNA, range roughly 0.2 to 27.4 ug. Around 11 million reads, on average, were obtained for CD4+ cells from healthy donors. Study-wide results and caveats: Common to patients and controls were 25 to 30 CD8+ CDR3 sequences. The study found no significant CD8+ Simpson's diversity difference between patients and controls.

Only one count was recorded for this clonotype. Its antigen is currently unknown. Between the trimmed V and J ends, which lost 5 bases and 5 bases, there was a span of 25 bases. Germline CDR1 SGHAT, CDR2 FQNNGV. CDR3 size: 17 residues. The template used for profiling TCR beta VDJ and CDR3 was genomic DNA. In TCRdb, the reads were re-called with MiXCR into one record per CDR3 protein. Of about 110,000 distinct CDR3 sequences listed, 51% are singletons. The chain couples TRBV11-2 to TRBJ2-7; D is perhaps TRBD1 or TRBD2 (7 bases each). The receptor was derived from a human donor in good health, serving as a control. Input material: sorted CD4+, CD8+, or CD8+CD57+ T cells (not recorded which) from PBMCs. CDR3 in DNA: TGTGCCAGCAGCCGAGGGGGGGGCAGGGGGATCAAAAACGAGCAGTACTTC. It codes for CASSRGGGRGIKNEQYF.